These 21 T cell receptor beta chains were all obtained from the same sample, sequenced in a study of blood T cell repertoires in COVID-19. The repertoire was sequenced with immunoSEQ multiplex PCR; TCRdb's copy has only in-frame clones and lacks some. This sample has about 300,000 clones, with 90% found just once. The source material was peripheral blood. Source of these receptors: a woman in her 30s with COVID-19, enrolled during active disease.

The chain links TRBV4-1 to TRBJ1-1; D gene uncertain. V was shortened by 2 bases and J by 4 bases, with 14 bases between the two germline ends. The CDR3 consists of 15 residues. Per the germline V gene, CDR1 is MGHRA and CDR2 is YSYEKL. CDR3 region: CASSQRRGRPTEAFF. CDR3 bases: TGCGCCAGCAGCCAACGCCGCGGGCGTCCCACTGAAGCTTTCTTT.

V and J are TRBV5-1 and TRBJ1-3; tentatively, D is TRBD1 (6 bases). Trimming pared 0 bases from V and 7 bases from J, leaving 11 bases between. This CDR3 is built from 14 residues. The germline CDR1 and CDR2 sequences are SGHRS and YFSETQ. This CDR3 is CASSLDRAKNTIYF. As DNA, the CDR3 is TGCGCCAGCAGCTTGGACAGGGCGAAGAACACCATATATTTT.

The chain employs TRBV29-1 and TRBJ2-7; TRBD2 matches at 10 bases. Trimming cost V 4 bases and J 3 bases; bases outside gene matches: 6. The CDR3 is made up of 14 amino acids. The germline CDR1 and CDR2 sequences are SQVTM and ANQGSEA. Here the CDR3 DNA reads TGCAGCGTTGGGGGGACTAGCGCCGGCTACGAGCAGTACTTC. This codes for CSVGGTSAGYEQYF.

This clone appeared a single time. V gene TRBV5-5 combines with J gene TRBJ2-1; possible D gene TRBD1, 5 bases. V was cut by 4 bases and J by 7 bases, with 9 bases left in between. Germline lookup yields CDR1 SGHKS and CDR2 YYEKEE (reference sequence). CDR3 size: 12 residues. CDR3 sequence reads: CASSPTANEQFF. The CDR3, as DNA: TGTGCCAGCAGCCCGACAGCAAATGAGCAGTTCTTC.

The chain has TRBV28 and TRBJ1-5, with D hard to call. Germline loops: CDR1 MDHEN, CDR2 SYDVKM. V was pared by 5 bases and J by 4 bases, with 18 bases between. The CDR3 has 16 amino acids. Here the CDR3 DNA reads TGTGCCAGCAGTCCGTACACGAGGGCTGGGAATCAGCCCCAGCATTTT. This sequence encodes CASSPYTRAGNQPQHF.

The chain carries TRBV7-6 and TRBJ2-1; 7 nucleotides agree with TRBD2. V lost 0 bases, J lost 8 bases, and 7 bases stayed unmatched. Germline V CDR1 and CDR2: SGHVS, FNYEAQ. The CDR3 is 15 amino acids. CDR3 loop: CASSLAGTTKDEQFF. The CDR3 bases are TGTGCCAGCAGCTTAGCCGGGACTACCAAGGATGAGCAGTTCTTC.

This clone was seen only a few times. The sample holds other DNA sequences that translate to the same CDR3. The V and J genes are TRBV6-4 and TRBJ2-3, with TRBD2 identical over 10 bases. J was trimmed by 0 bases and V by 3 bases; bases with no gene match: 0. The CDR3 covers 15 residues. Germline lookup yields CDR1 MRHNA and CDR2 SNTAGT. Here the CDR3 DNA reads TGTGCCAGCAGTGAGGGACTAGCGAGCACAGATACGCAGTATTTT. Residues: CASSEGLASTDTQYF.

The V and J genes are TRBV27 and TRBJ1-5; a weak D match, TRBD1 (5 bases). Germline loops: CDR1 MNHEY, CDR2 SMNVEV (reference sequence). CDR3 length: 13 amino acids. Trimming took off 10 bases at V and 0 bases at J, with 10 bases between the two ends. CDR3 nucleotide sequence: TGTGCCATTCTTGGGGCTAGCAATCAGCCCCAGCATTTT. Its protein product is CAILGASNQPQHF.

The rearrangement links TRBV7-9 to TRBJ1-1, with D possibly being TRBD1 (6 bases). CDR1 SEHNR and CDR2 FQNEAQ come from the germline V gene (reference sequence). This CDR3 has 15 residues. V was shortened by 2 bases and J by 4 bases, with 14 bases between the two germline ends. In nucleotides, the CDR3 is TGTGCCAGCAGCTTACCGGCAGGGGCGGGCACTGAAGCTTTCTTT. Its translation: CASSLPAGAGTEAFF. Full variable domain (outside the CDR3, taken from reference TRBV7-9 and TRBJ1-1): DTGVSQNPRHKITKRGQNVTFRCDPISEHNRLYWYRQTLGQGPEFLTYFQNEAQLEKSRLLSDRFSAERPKGSFSTLEIQRTEQGDSAMYLCASSLPAGAGTEAFFGQGTRLTVV.

This clone appeared a single time. This chain uses TRBV27 with TRBJ1-1; TRBD1 might be the D (5 bases). Trimming cost V 2 bases and J 3 bases, with 10 bases left between them. From germline, CDR1 is MNHEY and CDR2 SMNVEV (reference sequence). The CDR3 extends over 14 amino acids. The CDR3 DNA follows: TGTGCCAGCAGTTTACAGGGAGGGTACACTGAAGCTTTCTTT. Translating it yields CASSLQGGYTEAFF.

The genes are TRBV5-1 and TRBJ2-1, with 9 positions matching TRBD2. The CDR3 is 16 residues long. J was trimmed by 2 bases and V by 2 bases; bases with no gene match: 5. The germline V gene has CDR1 SGHRS and CDR2 YFSETQ. The DNA of the CDR3 is TGCGCCAGCAGCTTAAATAGCGGGAGTGCCTACAATGAGCAGTTCTTC. Amino acids: CASSLNSGSAYNEQFF.

For the CDR3, the DNA is TGTGCCAGCAGTGGCCTGGGGGCGGAACAGCCCCAGCATTTT. Translating it yields CASSGLGAEQPQHF. The J gene is TRBJ1-5, the V gene TRBV27; D may be TRBD1 (6 bases). Trimming took 5 bases from V and 7 from J, leaving 15 bases between them. The V gene's germline CDR1 is MNHEY and CDR2 SMNVEV (reference sequence). The CDR3 has 14 amino acids.

The genes are TRBV10-3 and TRBJ1-2; weak D call: TRBD1 (6 bases). V was clipped by 6 bases and J by 0 bases, with 8 bases between them. The CDR3 spans 13 residues. CDR1 ENHRY and CDR2 SYGVKD come from the germline V gene. DNA for the CDR3: TGTGCCATCAGGAGGGACACTAACTATGGCTACACCTTC. Protein product: CAIRRDTNYGYTF.

The chain has TRBV7-2 and TRBJ2-5; D may be TRBD1 (7 bases). CDR3 length equals 16 residues. CDR1 is SGHTA, CDR2 FQGNSA, per germline. Trimming stripped 1 base from V and 5 bases from J, with 17 bases between. The CDR3 spells CASSLGAAPGGETQYF. The CDR3 coding sequence is TGTGCCAGCAGCTTAGGGGCCGCCCCAGGGGGGGAGACCCAGTACTTC.

The chain links TRBV6-5 to TRBJ2-1; 9 bases are shared with TRBD1. In germline, CDR1 is MNHEY, CDR2 SVGAGI. V lost 6 bases to trimming and J lost 3 bases; unmatched junction nucleotides: 6. There are 15 residues in the CDR3. The CDR3 DNA reads as TGTGCCAGCAGCCCGACAGGGGGATTCTACAATGAGCAGTTCTTC. Translation gives CASSPTGGFYNEQFF.

The V gene is TRBV6-6, the J gene TRBJ1-5; possible D gene TRBD1, 6 bases. The CDR3 runs 13 residues. Germline V gene data show CDR1 as MNHNY and CDR2 as SVGAGI (reference sequence). Trimming cost V 8 bases and J 8 bases, with 16 bases left between them. The DNA for the CDR3 is TGTGCCAGCGGGGCAGGGGAAGGCAAGCCCCAGCATTTT. Protein: CASGAGEGKPQHF.

The gene calls are TRBV29-1 and TRBJ1-4, with D perhaps TRBD1 (6 bases). The V and J ends lost 1 base and 7 bases respectively, with 10 bases between them. CDR1 and CDR2 from the germline V gene are SQVTM and ANQGSEA. This CDR3 contains 13 residues. The CDR3 DNA reads TGCAGCGTTGAAGTGGGGGCTCGTGAAAAACTGTTTTTT. It translates to CSVEVGAREKLFF.

The rearrangement uses TRBV24-1 and TRBJ1-1; possibly TRBD1 for D (5 bases). Germline values: CDR1 KGHDR, CDR2 SFDVKD. The CDR3 is 15 amino acids. V was clipped by 3 bases and J by 3 bases, with 13 bases between them. The CDR3 DNA follows: TGTGCCACCAGTGATCCACGGACATCCGACACTGAAGCTTTCTTT. It yields the protein CATSDPRTSDTEAFF.

This clone was observed a few times. V usage is TRBV6-5 and J usage is TRBJ1-5; 9 nucleotides line up with TRBD1. The CDR3 has 15 residues. V lost 5 bases, J lost 7 bases, and 9 bases stayed unmatched. CDR1 MNHEY and CDR2 SVGAGI come from the germline V gene. In DNA form, the CDR3 reads TGTGCCAGCAGTCCTACAGGGGGCGGCGGGCAGCCCCAGCATTTT. The encoded protein is CASSPTGGGGQPQHF.

CDR3 protein: CASSIGLAVDDNEQFF. CDR3 nucleotides: TGTGCCAGCAGCATTGGACTAGCCGTAGATGACAATGAGCAGTTCTTC. The rearrangement uses TRBV7-2 and TRBJ2-1; 8 positions agree with TRBD2. The V and J ends lost 5 bases and 5 bases, in that order; junction bases with no gene match: 11. This CDR3 is built from 16 residues. The germline V gene encodes CDR1 SGHTA and CDR2 FQGNSA.

This chain connects TRBV5-1 to TRBJ1-1; no clear D gene. V lost 3 bases to trimming and J lost 7 bases, with 16 bases between them. CDR1 and CDR2 (germline): SGHRS, YFSETQ. The CDR3 runs 14 residues. The DNA of the CDR3 is TGCGCCAGCAGCTCGGGATGGATCGAGGGTGAAGCTTTCTTT. It translates to CASSSGWIEGEAFF. Drawing the rest from reference TRBV5-1 and TRBJ1-1, the complete variable domain is KAGVTQTPRYLIKTRGQQVTLSCSPISGHRSVSWYQQTPGQGLQFLFEYFSETQRNKGNFPGRFSGRQFSNSRSEMNVSTLELGDSALYLCASSSGWIEGEAFFGQGTRLTVV.